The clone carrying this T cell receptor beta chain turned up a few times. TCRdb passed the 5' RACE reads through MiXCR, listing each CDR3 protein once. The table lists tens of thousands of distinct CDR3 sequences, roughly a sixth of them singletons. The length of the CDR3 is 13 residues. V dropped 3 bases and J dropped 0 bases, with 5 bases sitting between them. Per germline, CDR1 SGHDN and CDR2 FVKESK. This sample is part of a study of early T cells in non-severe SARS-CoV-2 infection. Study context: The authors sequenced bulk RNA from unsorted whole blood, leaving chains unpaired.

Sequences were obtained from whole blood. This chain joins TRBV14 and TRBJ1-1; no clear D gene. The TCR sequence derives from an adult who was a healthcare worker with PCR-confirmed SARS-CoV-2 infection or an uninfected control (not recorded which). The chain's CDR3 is CASSQWVNTEAFF. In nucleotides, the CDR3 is TGTGCCAGCAGCCAGTGGGTGAACACTGAAGCTTTCTTT.